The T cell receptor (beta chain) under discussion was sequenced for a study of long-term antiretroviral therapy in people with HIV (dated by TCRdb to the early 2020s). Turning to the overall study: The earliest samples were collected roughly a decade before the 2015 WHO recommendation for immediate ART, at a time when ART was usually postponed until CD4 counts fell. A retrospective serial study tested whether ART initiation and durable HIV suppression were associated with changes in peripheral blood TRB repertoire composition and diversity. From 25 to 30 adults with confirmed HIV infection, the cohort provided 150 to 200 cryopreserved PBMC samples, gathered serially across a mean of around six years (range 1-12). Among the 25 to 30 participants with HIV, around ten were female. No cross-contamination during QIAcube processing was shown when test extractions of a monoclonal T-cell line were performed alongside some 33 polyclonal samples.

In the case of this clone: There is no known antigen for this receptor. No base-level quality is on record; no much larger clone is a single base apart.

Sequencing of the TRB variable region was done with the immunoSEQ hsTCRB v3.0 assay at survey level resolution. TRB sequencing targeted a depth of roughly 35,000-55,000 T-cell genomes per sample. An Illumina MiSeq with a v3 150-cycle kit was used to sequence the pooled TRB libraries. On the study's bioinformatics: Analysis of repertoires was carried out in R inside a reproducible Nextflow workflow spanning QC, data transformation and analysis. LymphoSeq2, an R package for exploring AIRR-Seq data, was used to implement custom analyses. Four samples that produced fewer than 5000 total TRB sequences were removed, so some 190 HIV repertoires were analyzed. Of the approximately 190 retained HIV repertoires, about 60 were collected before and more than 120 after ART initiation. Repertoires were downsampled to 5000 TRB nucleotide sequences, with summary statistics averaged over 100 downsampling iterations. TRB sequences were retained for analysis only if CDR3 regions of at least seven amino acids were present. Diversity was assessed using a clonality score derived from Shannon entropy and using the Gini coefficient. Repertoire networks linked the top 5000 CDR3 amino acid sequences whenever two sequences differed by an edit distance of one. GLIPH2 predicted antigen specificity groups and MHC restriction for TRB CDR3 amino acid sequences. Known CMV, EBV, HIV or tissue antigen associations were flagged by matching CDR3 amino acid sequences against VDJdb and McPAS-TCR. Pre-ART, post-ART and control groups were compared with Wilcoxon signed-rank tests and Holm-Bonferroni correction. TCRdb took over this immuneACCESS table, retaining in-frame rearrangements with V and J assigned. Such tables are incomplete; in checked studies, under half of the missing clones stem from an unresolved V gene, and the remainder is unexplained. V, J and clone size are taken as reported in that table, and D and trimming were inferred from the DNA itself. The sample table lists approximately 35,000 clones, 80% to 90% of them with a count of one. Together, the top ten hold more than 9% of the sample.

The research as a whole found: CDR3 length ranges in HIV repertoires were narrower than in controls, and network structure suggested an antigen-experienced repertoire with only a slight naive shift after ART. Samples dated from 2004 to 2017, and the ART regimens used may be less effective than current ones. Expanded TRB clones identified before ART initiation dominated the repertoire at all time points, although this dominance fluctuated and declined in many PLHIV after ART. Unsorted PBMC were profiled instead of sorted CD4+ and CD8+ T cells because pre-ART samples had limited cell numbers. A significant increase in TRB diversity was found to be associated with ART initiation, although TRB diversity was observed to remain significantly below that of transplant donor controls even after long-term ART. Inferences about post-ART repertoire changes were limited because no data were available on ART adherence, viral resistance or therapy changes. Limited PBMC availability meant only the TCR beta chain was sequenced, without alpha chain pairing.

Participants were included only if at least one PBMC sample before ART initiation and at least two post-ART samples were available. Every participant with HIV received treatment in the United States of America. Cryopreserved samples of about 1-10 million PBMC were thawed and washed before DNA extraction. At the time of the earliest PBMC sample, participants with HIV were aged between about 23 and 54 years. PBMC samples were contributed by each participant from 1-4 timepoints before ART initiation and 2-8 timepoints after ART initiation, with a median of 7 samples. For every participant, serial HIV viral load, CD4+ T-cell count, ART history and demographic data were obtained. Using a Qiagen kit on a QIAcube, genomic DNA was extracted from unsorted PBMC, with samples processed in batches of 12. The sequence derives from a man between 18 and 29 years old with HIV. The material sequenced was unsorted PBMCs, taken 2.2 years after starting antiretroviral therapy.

CDR3 reads: CASSDTPAVEETQYF. The DNA sequence is given as TGTGCCAGCAGTGATACCCCTGCCGTCGAAGAGACCCAGTACTTC. The rearrangement combines TRBV6-1 with TRBJ2-5, with no reliable assignment of the D segment. V is pared back by 3 bases and J by 3 bases, with 14 bases lying between the germline termini. Based on the germline V gene, the CDR1 and CDR2 sequences are MNHNS and SASEGT. The CDR3 numbers 15 residues from cysteine through phenylalanine. Only the CDR3 DNA stays, 45 bases, in frame from base 1.